The T cell receptor (beta chain) described here comes from a study of T cells in Graves' hyperthyroidism and ophthalmopathy. The CDR3 has 16 amino acids. V dropped 3 bases and J dropped 8 bases, with 23 bases sitting between them. Germline V gene sequence: CDR1 MNHNS, CDR2 SASEGT. This clonotype was seen more than once but under ten times. Amplified TCR beta CDR3 regions derived from RNA transcripts. The HTBI primer set served for first-round RT-PCR of the TCR CDR3. TCRdb ran MiXCR on the multiplex PCR reads and lists one entry per CDR3 protein. This table holds hundreds of thousands of distinct CDR3 sequences, 15% to 20% found once.

The clonotype originates from a man in his forties with Graves' ophthalmopathy. J is TRBJ2-7 and V is TRBV6-1; tentatively, D is TRBD2 (5 bases). The sample was blood. CDR3 DNA sequence: TGTGCCAGCAGTGATTTAGCGAGACACCCAACGTGGCAGCAGTACTTC. This sequence encodes CASSDLARHPTWQQYF.